These T cell receptor beta chains were read from a single sample in a study of identical twins. MiXCR, run by TCRdb on the 5' RACE reads, gives a single entry per CDR3 protein. The sample lists around 1.7 million distinct CDR3 sequences; 32% were seen once. The specimen sequenced was cord blood. Receptors originate from a newborn girl in good health. Each CDR3 is given with its conserved first and last residue. Fields, in order: clone size, CDR3 length, D gene, J gene, V gene, CDR3 DNA, CDR3 protein. D genes are given only for firm matches. Clone size, where shown, is once, few, many, or a class for clones that have expanded.

size: -; length: 15; D: TRBD1; J: TRBJ1-5; V: TRBV19; DNA: TGTGCCAGTAGTATCAGCAGGGGGCGGAATCAGCCCCAGCATTTT; CDR3: CASSISRGRNQPQHF
size: -; length: 15; D: TRBD2; J: TRBJ2-4; V: TRBV12-3/TRBV12-4; DNA: TGTGCCAGCAGTTTGGGTGGACTAGCGCGGGGCATTCAGTACTTC; CDR3: CASSLGGLARGIQYF
size: -; length: 17; D: -; J: TRBJ1-3; V: TRBV11-2; DNA: TGTGCCAGCAGCTTAGTGGGTAACAGGGACTCTGGAAACACCATATATTTT; CDR3: CASSLVGNRDSGNTIYF
size: -; length: 13; D: -; J: TRBJ1-5; V: TRBV29-1; DNA: TGCAGCGTGGGCGGGACAATCAATCAGCCCCAGCATTTT; CDR3: CSVGGTINQPQHF
size: few; length: 14; D: -; J: TRBJ1-1; V: TRBV7-2; DNA: TGTGCCAGCAGCCCCGCCTTGGGGGACACTGAAGCTTTCTTT; CDR3: CASSPALGDTEAFF
size: -; length: 14; D: TRBD2; J: TRBJ2-3; V: TRBV10-2; DNA: TGCGCCAGCTCGAGACGGGGGGAAGGAGATACGCAGTATTTT; CDR3: CASSRRGEGDTQYF
size: many; length: 13; D: -; J: TRBJ1-2; V: TRBV25-1; DNA: TGTGCCAGCACGAAAACAGGACAATATGGCTACACCTTC; CDR3: CASTKTGQYGYTF
size: few; length: 13; D: -; J: TRBJ2-7; V: TRBV20-1; DNA: TGCAGTGCTAGAGCGGGGACCGGGTACGAGCAGTACTTC; CDR3: CSARAGTGYEQYF
size: -; length: 12; D: -; J: TRBJ1-2; V: TRBV2; DNA: TGTGCCAGCGAGGGGGGGTTCTATGGCTACACCTTC; CDR3: CASEGGFYGYTF
size: -; length: 15; D: TRBD1; J: TRBJ1-1; V: TRBV19; DNA: TGTGCCAGTAGGAAAACGGGACAGGGGGCGGCTGAAGCTTTCTTT; CDR3: CASRKTGQGAAEAFF
size: -; length: 15; D: TRBD2; J: TRBJ2-5; V: TRBV5-1; DNA: TGCGCCAGCAGCTTGGCCGTCGGGGGGGCCAATGAGCAGTACTTC; CDR3: CASSLAVGGANEQYF
size: -; length: 17; D: TRBD2; J: TRBJ2-7; V: TRBV20-1; DNA: TGCAGTGCTACCGGGACTAGCGGGGGACAAGTAAGGGACGAGCAGTACTTC; CDR3: CSATGTSGGQVRDEQYF
size: few; length: 15; D: TRBD2; J: TRBJ2-1; V: TRBV20-1; DNA: TGCAGTGCTAGAGAGGTGCTAGCGGGCCGCAATGAGCAGTTCTTC; CDR3: CSAREVLAGRNEQFF
size: -; length: 14; D: -; J: TRBJ2-4; V: TRBV25-1; DNA: TGTGCCAGCAGTGAATCTACAGCCAAAAACATTCAGTACTTC; CDR3: CASSESTAKNIQYF
size: -; length: 16; D: TRBD1; J: TRBJ2-3; V: TRBV28; DNA: TGTGCCAGCAGTTTGGGACAGCTCACTAGCACAGATACGCAGTATTTT; CDR3: CASSLGQLTSTDTQYF
size: few; length: 13; D: -; J: TRBJ2-7; V: TRBV20-1; DNA: TGCAGTGCTAGAGAATGGGGGAAAGACGAGCAGTACTTC; CDR3: CSAREWGKDEQYF
size: few; length: 15; D: -; J: TRBJ2-4; V: TRBV11-2; DNA: TGTGCCAGCAGCCCTCGCCGGGCAGGGTCGCGAGAGCAGTACTTC; CDR3: CASSPRRAGSREQYF
size: -; length: 13; D: -; J: TRBJ1-6; V: TRBV6-1; DNA: TGTGCCAGCAGTGAAGGCAGGAGGGGGCCCCTCCACTTT; CDR3: CASSEGRRGPLHF
size: -; length: 13; D: -; J: TRBJ2-2; V: TRBV2; DNA: TGTGCCAGCACCAGGCCGAACACCGGGGAGCTGTTTTTT; CDR3: CASTRPNTGELFF
size: -; length: 16; D: -; J: TRBJ2-1; V: TRBV20-1; DNA: TGCAGTGCTAGAGAGTTCGCAGGGTTCGGTCGCAATGAGCAGTTCTTC; CDR3: CSAREFAGFGRNEQFF
size: many; length: 13; D: -; J: TRBJ2-1; V: TRBV25-1; DNA: TGTGCCAGCAAGGACACGGCCTACAATGAGCAGTTCTTC; CDR3: CASKDTAYNEQFF
size: few; length: 15; D: -; J: TRBJ2-7; V: TRBV7-2; DNA: TGTGCCAGCAGGCGAAGGGACCTCCGCTCCTACGAGCAGTACTTC; CDR3: CASRRRDLRSYEQYF
size: few; length: 17; D: -; J: TRBJ2-4; V: TRBV4-2; DNA: TGTGCCAGCAGCCAAGTTAAGGGGCAGGGTGCCAAAAACATTCAGTACTTC; CDR3: CASSQVKGQGAKNIQYF
size: few; length: 13; D: -; J: TRBJ2-4; V: TRBV11-2; DNA: TGTGCCAGCCACAACTCCAGGGAAAACATTCAGTACTTC; CDR3: CASHNSRENIQYF
size: few; length: 15; D: TRBD2; J: TRBJ2-1; V: TRBV7-9; DNA: TGTGCCAGCAGCTTATTCGCGGGGGGGATGAATGAGCAGTTCTTC; CDR3: CASSLFAGGMNEQFF
size: -; length: 12; D: TRBD1; J: TRBJ2-7; V: TRBV30; DNA: TGTGCCTGGGATCGGGACAGCTACGAGCAGTACTTC; CDR3: CAWDRDSYEQYF
size: -; length: 14; D: TRBD1; J: TRBJ1-3; V: TRBV28; DNA: TGTGCCAGCAGGACAGGGGGCTCTGGAAACACCATATATTTT; CDR3: CASRTGGSGNTIYF
size: -; length: 16; D: -; J: TRBJ1-5; V: TRBV4-1; DNA: TGCGCCAGCAGCCCCTACCCTCGACAGTCCAATCAGCCCCAGCATTTT; CDR3: CASSPYPRQSNQPQHF
size: -; length: 13; D: TRBD1; J: TRBJ1-1; V: TRBV24-1; DNA: TGTGCCACCAGTGACCCGGGACAGGGGGAAGCTTTCTTT; CDR3: CATSDPGQGEAFF
size: many; length: 14; D: -; J: TRBJ2-1; V: TRBV12-3/TRBV12-4; DNA: TGCGCCAGCAGCTTGTCGTTGGCCTACAATGAGCAGTTCTTC; CDR3: CASSLSLAYNEQFF
size: -; length: 16; D: TRBD2; J: TRBJ2-1; V: TRBV10-3; DNA: TGTGCCATCAGTGAGGTCGTGAGACTAGCGGACAATGAGCAGTTCTTC; CDR3: CAISEVVRLADNEQFF
size: many; length: 14; D: -; J: TRBJ2-1; V: TRBV4-1; DNA: TGCGCCAGCAGGGATCCTCTCCGGGGCAATGAGCAGTTCTTC; CDR3: CASRDPLRGNEQFF
size: few; length: 13; D: -; J: TRBJ1-2; V: TRBV2; DNA: TGTGCCAGCAGTACAGGGCCCTACTATGGCTACACCTTC; CDR3: CASSTGPYYGYTF
size: few; length: 16; D: TRBD2; J: TRBJ2-7; V: TRBV4-2; DNA: TGTGCCAGCCAAAGGACTAGCGGGGTCGTTGTGGATGAGCAGTACTTC; CDR3: CASQRTSGVVVDEQYF
size: -; length: 14; D: -; J: TRBJ2-1; V: TRBV25-1; DNA: TGTGCCAGCAGTGAATATGGACAGCACAATGAGCAGTTCTTC; CDR3: CASSEYGQHNEQFF
size: -; length: 18; D: TRBD1; J: TRBJ1-1; V: TRBV7-9; DNA: TGTGCCAGCAGCTTAGGAGTCAATACAGGGGCTACGAACACTGAAGCTTTCTTT; CDR3: CASSLGVNTGATNTEAFF
size: few; length: 15; D: -; J: TRBJ2-7; V: TRBV4-1; DNA: TGCGCCAGCAGCCAATACGGCGGCACGAGCTACGAGCAGTACTTC; CDR3: CASSQYGGTSYEQYF
size: few; length: 15; D: TRBD1; J: TRBJ1-4; V: TRBV29-1; DNA: TGCAGCGTCCTTGGACAGGCCACAACTAATGAAAAACTGTTTTTT; CDR3: CSVLGQATTNEKLFF
size: many; length: 12; D: -; J: TRBJ2-1; V: TRBV6-1; DNA: TGTGCCAGCAGTGTTGAGGGGGGTGAGCAGTTCTTC; CDR3: CASSVEGGEQFF
size: many; length: 16; D: -; J: TRBJ2-5; V: TRBV29-1; DNA: TGCAGCGTTGGGGCCCGGCTAGCGCACCAACAAGAGACCCAGTACTTC; CDR3: CSVGARLAHQQETQYF
size: few; length: 14; D: TRBD1; J: TRBJ2-2; V: TRBV20-1; DNA: TGCAGTGCTAGACCCGGACAGGGGGCCGGGGAGCTGTTTTTT; CDR3: CSARPGQGAGELFF
size: few; length: 15; D: TRBD2; J: TRBJ2-1; V: TRBV13; DNA: TGTGCCAGCAGAAATGCGGGAGTCGCCTACAATGAGCAGTTCTTC; CDR3: CASRNAGVAYNEQFF
size: few; length: 13; D: TRBD1; J: TRBJ1-2; V: TRBV10-2; DNA: TGCGCCAGCCAGGACAGGCTTAAGTATGGCTACACCTTC; CDR3: CASQDRLKYGYTF
size: -; length: 13; D: -; J: TRBJ2-5; V: TRBV5-1; DNA: TGCGCCAGCAGCTTGGCTACCTCAGAGACCCAGTACTTC; CDR3: CASSLATSETQYF
size: few; length: 15; D: -; J: TRBJ2-4; V: TRBV11-2; DNA: TGTGCCAGCAGCTTAGATCTGGACAGTTTGAACATTCAGTACTTC; CDR3: CASSLDLDSLNIQYF
size: few; length: 17; D: -; J: TRBJ2-1; V: TRBV6-2/TRBV6-3; DNA: TGTGCCAGCAGTTACCCACAGACAGGAGGGGCCTACAATGAGCAGTTCTTC; CDR3: CASSYPQTGGAYNEQFF
size: -; length: 12; D: TRBD2; J: TRBJ2-5; V: TRBV20-1; DNA: TGCAGTGCATGGGCGGGAGCAAGTGAGCAGTACTTC; CDR3: CSAWAGASEQYF
size: many; length: 14; D: -; J: TRBJ1-5; V: TRBV6-1; DNA: TGTGCCAGCAGTGAAGCAGGGAGCAATCAGCCCCAGCATTTT; CDR3: CASSEAGSNQPQHF
size: -; length: 14; D: TRBD2; J: TRBJ2-1; V: TRBV6-1; DNA: TGTGCCAGCAGTGGATGGACTAGCGGCAATGAGCAGTTCTTC; CDR3: CASSGWTSGNEQFF
size: few; length: 15; D: -; J: TRBJ1-5; V: TRBV20-1; DNA: TGCAGTGCTAGAGGATTCGGGACCTTTAATCAGCCCCAGCATTTT; CDR3: CSARGFGTFNQPQHF
size: few; length: 13; D: -; J: TRBJ1-2; V: TRBV29-1; DNA: TGCAGCGTTGAAGAATACGCAGCAGATGGCTACACCTTC; CDR3: CSVEEYAADGYTF
size: -; length: 15; D: TRBD1; J: TRBJ1-2; V: TRBV5-1; DNA: TGCGCCAGCAGCCCAGCCGGGACAGTCGATTATGGCTACACCTTC; CDR3: CASSPAGTVDYGYTF